Shown below are 21 T cell receptor beta chains from a single sample sequenced in a study of vaccination effects on CD4 cells after COVID-19. Their target antigens are unknown. Prior to sequencing, the ViraFEST assay stimulated PBMC with viral peptide pools, which expanded the antigen-specific CD4+ T cells. After less than 11 days in culture, the CD4+ T cells were isolated. Either the mRNA-1273 or the BNT162b2 vaccine was given to participants as two doses. Measured with immunoSEQ multiplex PCR; TCRdb has only the in-frame clones, and not every one. The table shows tens of thousands of clones, with roughly 80% occurring only once. Sequences were derived from CD4+ T cells from PBMCs cultured with SARS-CoV-2 spike peptides, sampled after COVID-19 vaccination. Receptors were obtained from a human donor who received a COVID-19 vaccine.

As to this clone: This sample also contains other DNA sequences that code for the same CDR3. The chain joins TRBV5-1 to TRBJ1-2; D is perhaps TRBD1 (5 bases). The CDR3 covers 13 residues. V gave up 4 bases and J gave up 4 bases, with 11 bases separating them. The germline CDR1 and CDR2 sequences are SGHRS and YFSETQ. The CDR3 DNA reads TGCGCCAGCAGCGAGCAGGGTGCCTATGGCTACACCTTC. Translating gives CASSEQGAYGYTF. The entire variable domain, with the rest obtained from reference TRBV5-1 and TRBJ1-2, is as follows: KAGVTQTPRYLIKTRGQQVTLSCSPISGHRSVSWYQQTPGQGLQFLFEYFSETQRNKGNFPGRFSGRQFSNSRSEMNVSTLELGDSALYLCASSEQGAYGYTFGSGTRLTVV.

This sequence joins TRBV5-1 and TRBJ2-2, with no clear D. Germline loops: CDR1 SGHRS, CDR2 YFSETQ. The CDR3 is 19 residues long. V was cut by 6 bases and J by 3 bases, with 27 bases left in between. This chain's CDR3 is CASTSKGGFKTRDTGELFF. CDR3 DNA sequence: TGCGCCAGCACATCGAAGGGTGGCTTTAAAACGCGCGACACCGGGGAGCTGTTTTTT.

The genes are TRBV5-6 and TRBJ2-3; D is unresolved. This CDR3 has 14 residues. The V end was cut by 4 bases, the J end by 0 bases, with 9 bases between. Germline V gene lookup returns CDR1 SGHDT and CDR2 YYEEEE. This CDR3 is CASSPPGSTDTQYF. The CDR3 nucleotides are TGTGCCAGCAGCCCTCCCGGGAGCACAGATACGCAGTATTTT.

V gene TRBV3-1 (or the pseudogene TRBV3-2) combines with J gene TRBJ2-3; no clear D. The germline V gene encodes CDR1 LGHDT and CDR2 YNNKEL (reference sequence). This CDR3 comprises 13 residues. Trimming took 1 base from V and 3 from J, leaving 5 bases between them. DNA for the CDR3: TGTGCCAGCAGCCAAGTTATGACAGATACGCAGTATTTT. As protein: CASSQVMTDTQYF.

The table lists this clone with a few counts. The chain employs TRBV6-5 and TRBJ1-2; D is unresolved. Germline CDR1 MNHEY, CDR2 SVGAGI. This CDR3 has 13 amino acids. The V and J ends lost 5 bases and 0 bases respectively, with 7 bases between them. The CDR3 loop reads CASSPQANYGYTF. For the CDR3, the DNA is TGTGCCAGCAGTCCTCAGGCTAACTATGGCTACACCTTC.

The chain is built from TRBV6-5 and TRBJ2-7; D possibly matches TRBD1 or TRBD2 (5 bases each). The germline gives CDR1 MNHEY, CDR2 SVGAGI. The length of the CDR3 is 13 residues. With 6 bases removed from V and 6 bases from J, the gap between germline ends came to 15 bases. CDR3: CASRDPGRGEQYF. DNA of the CDR3: TGTGCCAGCAGAGACCCGGGACGCGGCGAGCAGTACTTC.

This rearrangement joins TRBV10-3 to TRBJ2-6, with D maybe TRBD2 (6 bases). This CDR3 is built from 14 residues. Germline CDR1 and CDR2: ENHRY and SYGVKD. V gave up 11 bases and J gave up 1 base, with 12 bases separating them. The chain's CDR3 is CAAWGESGANVLTF. The DNA for the CDR3 is TGTGCCGCGTGGGGGGAGTCTGGGGCCAACGTCCTGACTTTC.

The genes are TRBV5-1 and TRBJ2-7; TRBD1 matches 8 bases. The CDR3 totals 13 residues. CDR1 is SGHRS and CDR2 is YFSETQ in the germline V gene. Trimming took 3 bases from V and 3 from J; bases not matched to a gene: 2. This CDR3 is CASSYTGGYEQYF. CDR3 DNA sequence: TGCGCCAGCAGCTACACAGGGGGCTACGAGCAGTACTTC.

The CDR3 nucleotides are TGCGCCAGCAGCCCAGGGACAGTCGATACTGAAGCTTTCTTT. It is translated as CASSPGTVDTEAFF. This chain links TRBV4-1 with TRBJ1-1, with 7 bases identical to TRBD1. There are 14 residues in the CDR3. After removal of 4 bases from V and 5 bases from J, the junction contained 7 bases not matched to a gene. Germline lookup yields CDR1 MGHRA and CDR2 YSYEKL.

The CDR3 coding sequence is TGTGCCATCAGTGAGTCGTCACTCCGGGGGACTCCCGATGTTAGCAATCAGCCCCAGCATTTT. Amino acids: CAISESSLRGTPDVSNQPQHF. The chain has TRBV10-3 and TRBJ1-5; D might be TRBD1 (5 bases). Germline loops: CDR1 ENHRY, CDR2 SYGVKD. The CDR3 length is 21 residues. V was pared by 0 bases and J by 0 bases, with 24 bases between.

V is TRBV9 and J is TRBJ2-4, with 11 bases matching TRBD2. The trim removed 3 bases at V and 15 bases at J, leaving 14 bases unmatched. The CDR3 has 15 amino acids. Germline V gives CDR1 SGDLS, CDR2 YYNGEE. This CDR3 reads CASSAQLAGGTFMYF. In DNA, the CDR3 is TGTGCCAGCAGCGCCCAGCTAGCGGGAGGAACCTTCATGTACTTC.

The chain employs TRBV19 and TRBJ2-5, with D possibly being TRBD1 or TRBD2 (5 bases each). Germline lookup yields CDR1 LNHDA and CDR2 SQIVND (reference sequence). This CDR3 is built from 15 residues. This chain's CDR3 is CAFGGTLKDQETQYF. CDR3 DNA: TGTGCATTCGGTGGGACCTTGAAGGACCAAGAGACCCAGTACTTC.

The genes are TRBV11-2 and TRBJ2-3; D perhaps matches TRBD2 (6 bases). CDR3 length: 16 amino acids. V was pared by 3 bases and J by 1 base, with 14 bases between. Germline CDR1 and CDR2: SGHAT and FQNNGV. CDR3 sequence: CASSLSGGSGTDTQYF. The DNA for the CDR3 is TGTGCCAGCAGCTTGTCCGGGGGTTCCGGCACAGATACGCAGTATTTT.

The chain carries TRBV13 and TRBJ2-3; TRBD2 agrees at 11 bases. Trimming took 2 bases from V and 2 from J; bases not matched to a gene: 12. This CDR3 spans 19 amino acids. Germline lookup yields CDR1 PRHDT and CDR2 FYEKMQ (reference sequence). CDR3 coding DNA: TGTGCCAGCAGCTTAACCAGTCTACTAGCGGGGGACCCCACAGATACGCAGTATTTT. It is translated as CASSLTSLLAGDPTDTQYF.

The rearrangement links TRBV7-2 to TRBJ1-6; 10 bases align to TRBD1. Trimming at V came to 5 bases and at J to 9 bases, leaving 7 bases not matched to a gene. Germline loops: CDR1 SGHTA, CDR2 FQGNSA. The CDR3 covers 15 residues. Here the CDR3 DNA reads TGTGCCAGCAGCCGGGACAGGGGACTTCTTTCACCCCTCCACTTT. Residues: CASSRDRGLLSPLHF.

In its sample, this clone was seen a few times. The chain has TRBV27 and TRBJ1-2, with D perhaps matching TRBD1 (5 bases). Per germline, CDR1 MNHEY and CDR2 SMNVEV (reference sequence). Trimming removed 6 bases from V and 3 bases from J, with 20 bases in between. The CDR3 consists of 16 residues. The CDR3, as DNA: TGTGCCAGCAGCGGGGGGGGTGTGGGAGGATACTATGGCTACACCTTC. Translated: CASSGGGVGGYYGYTF.

The genes are TRBV6-6 and TRBJ1-3; D is unclear. Trimming took off 8 bases at V and 2 bases at J, with 4 bases between the two ends. The CDR3 length is 11 residues. Germline V gene data show CDR1 as MNHNY and CDR2 as SVGAGI (reference sequence). CDR3 protein: CASGTGNTIYF. The DNA of the CDR3 is TGTGCCAGCGGAACTGGAAACACCATATATTTT.

The J gene is TRBJ2-3, the V gene TRBV19, with TRBD2 matching 9 bases. J gave up 4 bases and V 4 bases, and 9 bases lay outside the gene matches. The CDR3 has 16 amino acids. CDR1 is LNHDA and CDR2 is SQIVND in the germline V gene (reference sequence). The CDR3 spells CASSSHGGRAPDTQYF. The CDR3 nucleotides read TGTGCCAGTAGTAGCCACGGCGGGAGGGCCCCAGATACGCAGTATTTT.

The chain has TRBV20-1 and TRBJ1-1; D is ambiguous. Germline V gene data show CDR1 as DFQATT and CDR2 as SNEGSKA (reference sequence). V lost 3 bases, J lost 5 bases, and 4 bases lay in between. The CDR3 has 10 amino acids. The CDR3 region has the DNA TGCAGTGCTAGCCGAACTGAAGCTTTCTTT. This gives the protein CSASRTEAFF.

V gene TRBV6-5 combines with J gene TRBJ2-5; 8 nucleotides match TRBD2. The trim removed 7 bases at V and 5 bases at J, leaving 3 bases unmatched. Germline CDR1 reads MNHEY; CDR2 reads SVGAGI. This CDR3 has 12 amino acids. The CDR3: CASTSGSETQYF. CDR3 nucleotide sequence: TGTGCCAGCACCAGCGGGAGTGAGACCCAGTACTTC.

As regards this clone: The sample carries other DNA sequences with the same CDR3. The rearrangement links TRBV3-1 (or the pseudogene TRBV3-2) to TRBJ2-3; 9 nucleotides line up with TRBD2. The J segment lost 0 bases and the V segment lost 4 bases, leaving 2 bases of the junction unmatched. CDR1 is LGHDT, CDR2 YNNKEL, per germline (reference sequence). CDR3 length: 15 amino acids. The DNA of the CDR3 is TGTGCCAGCAGCCCTACTAGCGGGAGCACAGATACGCAGTATTTT. This encodes CASSPTSGSTDTQYF.